Listed here are 9 T cell receptor beta chains from one sample, sequenced in a study of identical twins (dated by TCRdb to the mid-2010s). The library relied on 5' RACE. Instrument on record: Illumina HiSeq 2000. TCRdb reran the public reads through fastp at Q25 and MiXCR, keeping productive beta chains. Rows are unified per CDR3 protein, each entry keeping the most common DNA and genes. This sample lists around 1.7 million distinct CDR3 sequences; roughly 35% were detected once. The ten largest clones represent 0.25% to 0.3% of the sample. The specimen sequenced was cord blood. The receptors were sampled from a newborn girl in good health.

This clonotype was picked up one time. Just one base apart from a much larger clone, this may be a read error. The chain links TRBV11-1 to TRBJ2-1; D is possibly TRBD1 or TRBD2 (5 bases each). Deletions cut 1 base from V and 6 bases from J, with 16 bases between. The length of the CDR3 is 16 residues. CDR1 and CDR2 from the germline V gene are SGHAT and FQDESV (reference sequence). CDR3 sequence reads: CASSLGRIRDLNEQFF. DNA of the CDR3: TGTGCCAGCAGCTTAGGGAGAATCAGGGACCTCAATGAGCAGTTCTTC.

The V call is TRBV2, the J call TRBJ2-5; D tentatively reads TRBD1 or TRBD2 (5 bases each). Germline assignment: CDR1 SNHLY and CDR2 FYNNEI. This CDR3 contains 13 residues. Deletions cut 8 bases from V and 0 bases from J, with 10 bases between. As DNA, the CDR3 is TGTGCCAGCCTAAAGGGACACCAAGAGACCCAGTACTTC. The encoded protein is CASLKGHQETQYF.

For the CDR3, the DNA is TGTGCCAGCAGCCCAGCTAGCGGGAGACCCTACAATGAGCAGTACTTC. Residues: CASSPASGRPYNEQYF. The chain couples TRBV11-1 to TRBJ2-7; 10 positions match TRBD2. With 5 bases clipped from V and 7 bases from J, the junction kept 14 bases outside the gene matches. The CDR3 is 16 residues long. The germline CDR1 and CDR2 sequences are SGHAT and FQDESV (reference sequence).

This rearrangement joins TRBV12-3 or TRBV12-4 to TRBJ1-1, with TRBD1 as a possible D gene (5 bases). The V and J ends lost 1 base and 0 bases respectively, with 27 bases between them. The CDR3 is 21 residues long. The CDR3 DNA follows: TGTGCCAGCAGTTTAGGCCCGGTCGGACACCCAAACCCCTATATGAACACTGAAGCTTTCTTT. Protein sequence: CASSLGPVGHPNPYMNTEAFF.

This clonotype occurred many times. This chain links TRBV29-1 with TRBJ2-1; tentatively, D is TRBD2 (6 bases). The CDR3 covers 10 residues. V was pared by 7 bases and J by 8 bases, with 9 bases between. Per germline, CDR1 SQVTM and CDR2 ANQGSEA. CDR3 sequence (DNA): TGCAGCGCCACTAGCCATGAGCAGTTCTTC. Translating it yields CSATSHEQFF.

This clonotype was counted only a few times. The rearrangement joins TRBV9 to TRBJ2-1, with D maybe TRBD1 (5 bases). Germline CDR1 reads SGDLS; CDR2 reads YYNGEE. The CDR3 sequence is 16 residues long. The V gene lost 4 bases and the J gene lost 0 bases, with 14 bases spanning the gap. The CDR3, as DNA: TGTGCCAGCAGCCCGCACACCCAGGGCTCCTACAATGAGCAGTTCTTC. Its translation is CASSPHTQGSYNEQFF.

The chain joins TRBV19 to TRBJ1-5; D is unclear. The V gene's germline CDR1 is LNHDA and CDR2 SQIVND (reference sequence). V lost 5 bases, J lost 3 bases, and 14 bases lay in between. The CDR3 contains 15 residues. The DNA for the CDR3 is TGTGCCAGTAGTCTATCATGGGCATCCAATCAGCCCCAGCATTTT. It is translated as CASSLSWASNQPQHF. Supplemented by reference TRBV19 and TRBJ1-5, the full variable domain reads DGGITQSPKYLFRKEGQNVTLSCEQNLNHDAMYWYRQDPGQGLRLIYYSQIVNDFQKGDIAEGYSVSREKKESFPLTVTSAQKNPTAFYLCASSLSWASNQPQHFGDGTRLSIL.

On this clonotype itself: Sequence at one end of the junction differs from germline and may be a read error. The rearrangement joins TRBV12-3 or TRBV12-4 to TRBJ1-6, with a possible D match to TRBD1 (6 bases). This CDR3 contains 13 residues. The CDR3 DNA is TGTGCCAGCAGTCCAAACAGGGATTCACCCCCCCACTTT. Translated: CASSPNRDSPPHF.

In this sample, this clonotype turned up a few times. The rearrangement links TRBV20-1 to TRBJ1-2; D perhaps matches TRBD1 (6 bases). V was pared by 1 base and J by 8 bases, with 11 bases between. The CDR3 runs to 12 residues. Per the germline V gene, CDR1 is DFQATT and CDR2 is SNEGSKA (reference sequence). The CDR3 protein is CSARVTGSGYTF. In DNA, the CDR3 is TGCAGTGCTAGAGTTACAGGGTCAGGCTACACCTTC.